The rows below give T cell receptor beta chains drawn from one sample of a study of human T cells and chemical hapten exposure. TCRdb used MiXCR to reprocess the RACE reads, holding one entry per CDR3 protein. This table has about 46,000 distinct CDR3 sequences, around 4.1% appearing once. The source material was whole blood. The receptor set was obtained from a female donor in good health. Some clones in this sample may be carry-over from other donors' samples. Each CDR3 is given with its conserved first and last residue. D genes are given only for firm matches. Expanded clones are given a class, and other clones once, few, many or no size at all.

D: NA; J: TRBJ1-4; V: TRBV5-1; size: few; DNA: TGCGCCAGCAGCTTAGGGTCGGCTAATGAAAAACTGTTTTTT; CDR3: CASSLGSANEKLFF
D: TRBD2; J: TRBJ2-5; V: TRBV7-8; size: many; DNA: TGTGCCAGCAGCTTAGCGCGGCGGGGGGGCCTGGAGACCCAGTACTTC; CDR3: CASSLARRGGLETQYF
D: NA; J: TRBJ2-4; V: TRBV5-6; size: many; DNA: TGTGCCAGCAGCTATGACCTGGGGGTCAGAAACATTCAGTACTTC; CDR3: CASSYDLGVRNIQYF
D: NA; J: TRBJ1-5; V: TRBV6-1; size: many; DNA: TGTGCCAGCAGTGATTTCCTCAGCAATCAGCCCCAGCATTTT; CDR3: CASSDFLSNQPQHF
D: TRBD1; J: TRBJ1-2; V: TRBV6-5; size: many; DNA: TGTGCCAGCAGTTACTCTACCGGACAGGGAGGCTATGGCTACACCTTC; CDR3: CASSYSTGQGGYGYTF
D: TRBD2; J: TRBJ2-1; V: TRBV25-1; size: many; DNA: TGTGCCAGCCTAAATAGCGGGGGGCACAATGAGCAGTTCTTC; CDR3: CASLNSGGHNEQFF
D: TRBD2; J: TRBJ2-3; V: TRBV3-1; size: many; DNA: TGTGCCAGCAGCCGAAGCCCTACTAGCGGAATTAGCACAGATACGCAGTATTTT; CDR3: CASSRSPTSGISTDTQYF
D: NA; J: TRBJ2-7; V: TRBV21-1; size: few; DNA: TGTGCCAGCAGCGAACGACCCCTGCTTAACTACGAGCAGTACTTC; CDR3: CASSERPLLNYEQYF
D: NA; J: TRBJ1-2; V: TRBV18; size: many; DNA: TGTGCCAGCTCACCATTCTTGGGGGTCGCCGCCTTC; CDR3: CASSPFLGVAAF
D: TRBD1; J: TRBJ1-6; V: TRBV6-6; size: many; DNA: TGTGCCAGCAGTCTTACTACAGGGGGGGCTGTAACCCTCCACTTT; CDR3: CASSLTTGGAVTLHF
D: TRBD1; J: TRBJ2-4; V: TRBV5-1; size: many; DNA: TGCGCCAGCAGCTCGGGACAGGGGGGAAACATTCAGTACTTC; CDR3: CASSSGQGGNIQYF
D: NA; J: TRBJ1-5; V: TRBV13; size: many; DNA: TGTGCCAGCAGCCTCGGAGGGGTCGAAGGCCAGCCCCAGCATTTT; CDR3: CASSLGGVEGQPQHF
D: TRBD1; J: TRBJ1-6; V: TRBV5-4; size: NA; DNA: TGTGCCAGCAGCGCCGGGACAGGGGCCGGGGGGGCCTATAATTCACCCCTCCACTTT; CDR3: CASSAGTGAGGAYNSPLHF
D: NA; J: TRBJ2-3; V: TRBV20-1; size: few; DNA: TGCAGTGCCAACATACGGGACGGTAGCACAGATACGCAGTATTTT; CDR3: CSANIRDGSTDTQYF
D: NA; J: TRBJ1-6; V: TRBV29-1; size: NA; DNA: TGCAGCGTTGACAGGGGCGGCGGGGATAATTCACCCCTCCACTTT; CDR3: CSVDRGGGDNSPLHF
D: NA; J: TRBJ1-3; V: TRBV5-1; size: many; DNA: TGCGCCAGCAGCTTGGCCGGGATCCCAACGGATAGAAACACCATATATTTT; CDR3: CASSLAGIPTDRNTIYF
D: TRBD1; J: TRBJ1-1; V: TRBV3-1; size: many; DNA: TGTGCCAGCAGCCCGACAGGGGTCATGAACACTGAAGCTTTCTTT; CDR3: CASSPTGVMNTEAFF
D: TRBD2; J: TRBJ2-5; V: TRBV7-3; size: many; DNA: TGTGCCAGCAGCCCGGGACTAGCGGGGGGCCAAGAGACCCAGTACTTC; CDR3: CASSPGLAGGQETQYF
D: NA; J: TRBJ1-2; V: TRBV5-6; size: few; DNA: TGTGCCAGCAGCCACAGGTTATCGGCGGCGAACTATGGCTACACCTTC; CDR3: CASSHRLSAANYGYTF
D: NA; J: TRBJ2-4; V: TRBV7-9; size: NA; DNA: TGTGCCAGCAGCCCAAAAGGGTCAGCCAAAAACATTCAGTACTTC; CDR3: CASSPKGSAKNIQYF
D: NA; J: TRBJ2-1; V: TRBV27; size: many; DNA: TGTGCCAGCAGTCAGGGACTCTTAAATGAGCAGTTCTTC; CDR3: CASSQGLLNEQFF
D: NA; J: TRBJ1-2; V: TRBV29-1; size: many; DNA: TGCAGCGTTGAAAGGGGGGCAGCTGTTAACTATGGCTACACCTTC; CDR3: CSVERGAAVNYGYTF
D: NA; J: TRBJ1-1; V: TRBV7-2; size: many; DNA: TGTGCCAGCAGCGCCACAGGGATTGGAACTGAAGCTTTCTTT; CDR3: CASSATGIGTEAFF
D: NA; J: TRBJ2-1; V: TRBV20-1; size: many; DNA: TGCAGTGCTAGAGATCCGGCCCTCAATGAGCAGTTCTTC; CDR3: CSARDPALNEQFF
D: TRBD2; J: TRBJ2-1; V: TRBV11-1; size: many; DNA: TGTGCCAGCAGGTCCACTAGCGGGGAATCTGAGCAGTTCTTC; CDR3: CASRSTSGESEQFF
D: NA; J: TRBJ1-1; V: TRBV10-3; size: many; DNA: TGTGCCACTCAGGGGCTGAACACTGAAGCTTTCTTT; CDR3: CATQGLNTEAFF
D: NA; J: TRBJ2-5; V: TRBV29-1; size: many; DNA: TGCAGCGTCCCCGGTCCGCTGTACCAAGAGACCCAGTACTTC; CDR3: CSVPGPLYQETQYF
D: NA; J: TRBJ1-2; V: TRBV6-6; size: few; DNA: TGTGCCAGCAGTTACTCGATCTTCGGTAATGGCTACACCTTC; CDR3: CASSYSIFGNGYTF
D: NA; J: TRBJ2-2; V: TRBV3-1; size: many; DNA: TGTGCCAGCAGCCAATTCGGGGGTTTTTCGAACACCGGGGAGCTGTTTTTT; CDR3: CASSQFGGFSNTGELFF
D: NA; J: TRBJ2-2; V: TRBV20-1; size: many; DNA: TGCAGTGCGAGACCGTCGGGGTTCCCCGGGGAGCTGTTTTTT; CDR3: CSARPSGFPGELFF
D: TRBD1; J: TRBJ1-2; V: TRBV29-1; size: many; DNA: TGCAGCGTTGGGCAGGGGGCGGACTATGGCTACACCTTC; CDR3: CSVGQGADYGYTF
D: TRBD2; J: TRBJ2-1; V: TRBV9; size: many; DNA: TGTGCCAGCAGCGTAGGATCTAGCGGGGGGAAGCAGTTCTTC; CDR3: CASSVGSSGGKQFF
D: NA; J: TRBJ2-3; V: TRBV10-3; size: few; DNA: TGTGCCATCAGTGGGCTTTCACCAGGTTTAGCGGACACAGATACGCAGTATTTT; CDR3: CAISGLSPGLADTDTQYF
D: TRBD1; J: TRBJ1-1; V: TRBV4-1; size: NA; DNA: TGCGCCAGCAGCCAAGAAGCGGGACAGGGTTTGAACACTGAAGCTTTCTTT; CDR3: CASSQEAGQGLNTEAFF
D: NA; J: TRBJ1-5; V: TRBV12-3/TRBV12-4; size: NA; DNA: TGTGCCAGCAGTCTCCACACAGGCTCTCGGCAGCCCCAGCATTTT; CDR3: CASSLHTGSRQPQHF
D: NA; J: TRBJ1-2; V: TRBV7-2; size: many; DNA: TGTGCCAGCAGCTTAGTAGTGAGGCGGGGCAGTAACTATGGCTACACCTTC; CDR3: CASSLVVRRGSNYGYTF
D: TRBD2; J: TRBJ2-5; V: TRBV5-5; size: NA; DNA: TGTGCCAGCAGCTTGTCGGCGGGGGGGCCTCTGGAGACCCAGTACTTC; CDR3: CASSLSAGGPLETQYF
D: NA; J: TRBJ2-3; V: TRBV10-3; size: many; DNA: TGTGCCATCGAGGACCAAACCACAGATACGCAGTATTTT; CDR3: CAIEDQTTDTQYF
D: TRBD1; J: TRBJ2-1; V: TRBV7-6; size: few; DNA: TGTGCCAGCAGCTTAGGGGGACAGGTCAATGAGCAGTTCTTC; CDR3: CASSLGGQVNEQFF
D: TRBD1; J: TRBJ2-1; V: TRBV7-2; size: many; DNA: TGTGCCAGCAGCTTAGAGCCGGGACAGGGAAAGTTCTTC; CDR3: CASSLEPGQGKFF
D: NA; J: TRBJ1-2; V: TRBV7-8; size: many; DNA: TGTGCCAGCAGCTTAGGAGGCAGTCTTGACTATGGCTACACCTTC; CDR3: CASSLGGSLDYGYTF
D: TRBD1; J: TRBJ1-2; V: TRBV7-8; size: many; DNA: TGTGCCAGCAGCTCCCCGGACAGGGCGTTCGATGGCTACACCTTC; CDR3: CASSSPDRAFDGYTF
D: NA; J: TRBJ2-7; V: TRBV2; size: many; DNA: TGTGCCAGCAGTGAAGGCTGGGGGGCGACCTACGAGCAGTACTTC; CDR3: CASSEGWGATYEQYF
D: TRBD1; J: TRBJ2-3; V: TRBV19; size: NA; DNA: TGTGCCAGTAGTATCAGGGGGCCCAGGCCTAGCACAGATACGCAGTATTTT; CDR3: CASSIRGPRPSTDTQYF
D: NA; J: TRBJ2-5; V: TRBV5-1; size: many; DNA: TGCGCCAGCAGCTTGGGCTCATCAGCGGAAGGAGAGACCCAGTACTTC; CDR3: CASSLGSSAEGETQYF
D: NA; J: TRBJ1-1; V: TRBV7-2; size: many; DNA: TGTGCCAGCAGCTCCCTGGTAGGCACTGAAGCTTTCTTT; CDR3: CASSSLVGTEAFF
D: NA; J: TRBJ1-1; V: TRBV20-1; size: many; DNA: TGCAGTGCTACTTCCCTGGAGAGCTCCTATAGTACTGAAGCTTTCTTT; CDR3: CSATSLESSYSTEAFF
D: TRBD2; J: TRBJ2-6; V: TRBV20-1; size: many; DNA: TGCAGTGCTGTACCGGGGACTATTAACTCTGGGGCCAACGTCCTGACTTTC; CDR3: CSAVPGTINSGANVLTF
D: TRBD2; J: TRBJ2-3; V: TRBV20-1; size: many; DNA: TGCAGTGCTCCTGGGACTAGCGGAAGCACAGATACGCAGTATTTT; CDR3: CSAPGTSGSTDTQYF
D: TRBD1; J: TRBJ1-6; V: TRBV20-1; size: NA; DNA: TGCAGTGCTAGAGGGACAGGGGCAGTTACAAATTCACCCCTCCACTTT; CDR3: CSARGTGAVTNSPLHF
D: NA; J: TRBJ1-1; V: TRBV5-1; size: many; DNA: TGCGCCAGCAGCTTGGGCCTCACCTACTCTGAAGCTTTCTTT; CDR3: CASSLGLTYSEAFF
D: NA; J: TRBJ1-1; V: TRBV9; size: many; DNA: TGTGCCAGCAGCGTAGGCCTCGGGGACACTGAAGCTTTCTTT; CDR3: CASSVGLGDTEAFF
D: TRBD2; J: TRBJ2-1; V: TRBV20-1; size: many; DNA: TGCAGTGCTAGAGCGGGACTAGCGGGGATCGGTGAGCAGTTCTTC; CDR3: CSARAGLAGIGEQFF
D: TRBD1; J: TRBJ1-2; V: TRBV12-3/TRBV12-4; size: few; DNA: TGTGCCAGCAGTCAGGACAGGGGAGTTTATGGCTACACCTTC; CDR3: CASSQDRGVYGYTF
D: NA; J: TRBJ2-1; V: TRBV7-2; size: many; DNA: TGTGCCAGCAGCTTAAGGGGGACGAGCTCCTACAATGAGCAGTTCTTC; CDR3: CASSLRGTSSYNEQFF
D: NA; J: TRBJ1-1; V: TRBV2; size: many; DNA: TGTGCCAGCAGACCGGACGGTGAAGCTTTCTTT; CDR3: CASRPDGEAFF
D: NA; J: TRBJ2-2; V: TRBV7-2; size: many; DNA: TGTGCCAGCAGCTCGCAGCGAACGAACACCGGGGAGCTGTTTTTT; CDR3: CASSSQRTNTGELFF
D: NA; J: TRBJ1-1; V: TRBV3-1; size: many; DNA: TGTGCCAGCAGCCGCGGGCCGGGGACTGAAGCTTTCTTT; CDR3: CASSRGPGTEAFF